Presented here are 2 T cell receptor beta chains from one specimen sequenced in a study of T-cell reconstitution after alpha-beta-depleted transplantation in children. A library of TCRbeta sequences, prepared with unique molecular identifiers, was generated. TCRdb fed the PCR reads into MiXCR, producing one record per CDR3 protein. Of about 460,000 distinct CDR3 sequences listed, more than 9% are singletons. The sample consisted of PBMCs, taken before TCRalphabeta/CD19-depleted stem cell transplant. The source of these receptors is a child under 10 years old with inherited bone marrow failure, due to receive a stem cell transplant.

This clonotype was seen ten or more times. This chain connects TRBV12-3 or TRBV12-4 to TRBJ2-5; no clear D. This CDR3 comprises 12 residues. V lost 3 bases to trimming and J lost 4 bases, with 6 bases between them. This CDR3 is CASSFIGETQYF. The CDR3 region has the DNA TGTGCCAGCAGTTTTATTGGAGAGACCCAGTACTTC.

The sample holds a few counts of this clonotype. The chain recombines TRBV7-2 with TRBJ2-1, with unresolved D. V dropped 5 bases and J dropped 3 bases, with 8 bases sitting between them. The CDR3 spans 13 residues. CDR1 and CDR2 (germline): SGHTA, FQGNSA. CDR3 sequence reads: CASSPLLYNEQFF. In DNA form, the CDR3 reads TGTGCCAGCAGCCCCCTGCTCTACAATGAGCAGTTCTTC.